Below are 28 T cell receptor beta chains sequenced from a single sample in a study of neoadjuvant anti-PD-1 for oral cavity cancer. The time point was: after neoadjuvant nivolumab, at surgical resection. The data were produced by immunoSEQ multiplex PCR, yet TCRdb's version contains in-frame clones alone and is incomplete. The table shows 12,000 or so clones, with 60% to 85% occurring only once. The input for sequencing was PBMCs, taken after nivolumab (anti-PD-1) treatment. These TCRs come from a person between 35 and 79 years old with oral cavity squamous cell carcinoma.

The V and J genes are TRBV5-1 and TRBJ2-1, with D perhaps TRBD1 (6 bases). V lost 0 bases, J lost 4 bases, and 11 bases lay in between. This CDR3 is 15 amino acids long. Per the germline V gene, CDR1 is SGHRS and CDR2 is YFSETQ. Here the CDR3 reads CASSLGGQTYNEQFF. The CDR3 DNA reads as TGCGCCAGCAGCTTGGGAGGACAGACTTACAATGAGCAGTTCTTC.

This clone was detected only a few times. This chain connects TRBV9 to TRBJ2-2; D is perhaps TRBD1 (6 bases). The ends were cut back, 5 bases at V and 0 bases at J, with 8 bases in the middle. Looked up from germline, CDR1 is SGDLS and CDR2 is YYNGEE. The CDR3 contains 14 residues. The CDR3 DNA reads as TGTGCCAGCAGGGACAGAGCGAACACCGGGGAGCTGTTTTTT. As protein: CASRDRANTGELFF.

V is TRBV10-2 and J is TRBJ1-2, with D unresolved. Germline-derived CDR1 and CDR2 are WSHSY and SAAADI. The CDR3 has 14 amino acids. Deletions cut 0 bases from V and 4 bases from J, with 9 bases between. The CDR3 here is CASSESGLSYGYTF. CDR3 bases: TGCGCCAGCAGTGAGTCAGGGCTCAGCTATGGCTACACCTTC.

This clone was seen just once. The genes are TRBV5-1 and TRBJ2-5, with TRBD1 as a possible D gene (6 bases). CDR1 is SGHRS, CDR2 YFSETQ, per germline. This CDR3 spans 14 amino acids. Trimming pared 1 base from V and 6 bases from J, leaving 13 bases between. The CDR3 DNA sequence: TGCGCCAGCAGCTTGTATTCAGGGGCGCAGACCCAGTACTTC. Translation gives CASSLYSGAQTQYF.

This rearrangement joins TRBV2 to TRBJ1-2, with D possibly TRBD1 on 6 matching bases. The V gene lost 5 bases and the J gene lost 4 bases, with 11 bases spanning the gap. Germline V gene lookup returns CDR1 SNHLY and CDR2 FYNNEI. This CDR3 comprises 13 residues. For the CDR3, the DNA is TGTGCCAGCAGTCCGGACAGAACCTATGGCTACACCTTC. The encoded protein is CASSPDRTYGYTF.

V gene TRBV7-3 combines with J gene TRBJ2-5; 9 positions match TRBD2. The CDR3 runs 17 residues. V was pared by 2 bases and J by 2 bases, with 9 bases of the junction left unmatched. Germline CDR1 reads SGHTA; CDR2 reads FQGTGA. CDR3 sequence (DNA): TGTGCCAGCAGCTTACGGGGGCCTAGCGGGACACAAGAGACCCAGTACTTC. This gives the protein CASSLRGPSGTQETQYF.

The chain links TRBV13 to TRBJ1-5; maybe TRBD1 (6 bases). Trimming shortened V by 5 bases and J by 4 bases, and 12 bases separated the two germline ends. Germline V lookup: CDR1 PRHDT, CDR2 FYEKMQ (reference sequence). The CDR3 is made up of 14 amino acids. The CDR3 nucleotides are TGTGCCAGCAGCATGAGCAGGGGAAATCAGCCCCAGCATTTT. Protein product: CASSMSRGNQPQHF.

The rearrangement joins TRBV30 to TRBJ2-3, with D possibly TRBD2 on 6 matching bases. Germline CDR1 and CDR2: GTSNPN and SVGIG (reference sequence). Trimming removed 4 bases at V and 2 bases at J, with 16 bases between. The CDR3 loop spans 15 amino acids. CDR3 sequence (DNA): TGTGCCTGGATAACCCAAGGGAGGTACACAGATACGCAGTATTTT. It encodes CAWITQGRYTDTQYF.

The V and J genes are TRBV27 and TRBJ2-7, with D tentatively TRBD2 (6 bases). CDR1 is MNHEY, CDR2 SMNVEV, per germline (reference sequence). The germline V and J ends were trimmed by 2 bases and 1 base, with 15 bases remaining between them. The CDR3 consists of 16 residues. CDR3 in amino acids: CASSLQGTAFSYEQYF. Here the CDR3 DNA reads TGTGCCAGCAGTTTACAAGGGACTGCCTTTTCCTACGAGCAGTACTTC.

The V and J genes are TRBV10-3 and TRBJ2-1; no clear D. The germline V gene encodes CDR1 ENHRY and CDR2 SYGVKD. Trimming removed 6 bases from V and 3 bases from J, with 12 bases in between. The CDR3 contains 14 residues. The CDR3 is CAIRSEGGYNEQFF. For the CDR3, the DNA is TGTGCCATCAGATCTGAAGGCGGCTACAATGAGCAGTTCTTC.

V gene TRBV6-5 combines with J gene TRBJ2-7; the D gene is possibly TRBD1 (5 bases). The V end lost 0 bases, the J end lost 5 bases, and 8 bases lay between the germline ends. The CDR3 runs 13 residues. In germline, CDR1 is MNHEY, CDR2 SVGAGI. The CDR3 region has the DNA TGTGCCAGCAGTTACTCGGACACAGACGAGCAGTACTTC. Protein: CASSYSDTDEQYF.

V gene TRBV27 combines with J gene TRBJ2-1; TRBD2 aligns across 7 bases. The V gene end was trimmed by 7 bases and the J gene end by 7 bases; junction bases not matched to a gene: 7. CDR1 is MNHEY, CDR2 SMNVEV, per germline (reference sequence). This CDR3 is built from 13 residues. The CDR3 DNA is TGTGCCAGCACCAACGGGGGGTCAAATGAGCAGTTCTTC. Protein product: CASTNGGSNEQFF.

The CDR3 coding sequence is TGTGCCAGCAGCTTATGGGGCCAAGAGACCCAGTACTTC. This sequence encodes CASSLWGQETQYF. The chain joins TRBV7-3 to TRBJ2-5; D uncertain. Germline CDR1 and CDR2: SGHTA and FQGTGA. V lost 2 bases and J lost 1, with 5 bases in between. The CDR3 is 13 amino acids.

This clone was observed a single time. The CDR3 spells CASSPRRDVNYGYTF. CDR3 DNA: TGTGCCAGCAGCCCCCGCCGGGACGTAAACTATGGCTACACCTTC. This chain joins TRBV7-8 and TRBJ1-2; D is perhaps TRBD1 (5 bases). CDR1 and CDR2 (germline): SGHVS, FQNEAQ. V lost 5 bases, J lost 2 bases, and 15 bases lay in between. The CDR3 runs to 15 residues.

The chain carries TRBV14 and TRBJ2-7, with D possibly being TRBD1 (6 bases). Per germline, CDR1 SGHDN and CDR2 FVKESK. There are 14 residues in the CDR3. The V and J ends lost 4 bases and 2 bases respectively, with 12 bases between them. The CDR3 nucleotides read TGTGCCAGCAGCCCCCGGACAGACCCCTACGAGCAGTACTTC. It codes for CASSPRTDPYEQYF.

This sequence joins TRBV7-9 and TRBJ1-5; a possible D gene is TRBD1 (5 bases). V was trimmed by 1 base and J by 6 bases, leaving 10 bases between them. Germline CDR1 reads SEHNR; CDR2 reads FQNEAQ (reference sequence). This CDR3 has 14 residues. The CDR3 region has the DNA TGTGCCAGCAGCTTAGGCAGGGACGGTCAGCCCCAGCATTTT. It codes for CASSLGRDGQPQHF.

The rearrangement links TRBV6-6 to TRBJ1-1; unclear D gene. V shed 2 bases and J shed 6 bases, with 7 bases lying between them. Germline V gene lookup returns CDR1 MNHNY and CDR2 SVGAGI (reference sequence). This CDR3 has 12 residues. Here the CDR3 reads CASSYTRAEAFF. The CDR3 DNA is TGTGCCAGCAGTTACACCCGAGCTGAAGCTTTCTTT.

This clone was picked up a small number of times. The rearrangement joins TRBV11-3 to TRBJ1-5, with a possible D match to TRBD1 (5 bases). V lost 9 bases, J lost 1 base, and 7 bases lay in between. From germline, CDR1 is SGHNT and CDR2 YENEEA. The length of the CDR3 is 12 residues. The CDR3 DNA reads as TGTGCCAGTTCAGGGAGCAATCAGCCCCAGCATTTT. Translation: CASSGSNQPQHF.

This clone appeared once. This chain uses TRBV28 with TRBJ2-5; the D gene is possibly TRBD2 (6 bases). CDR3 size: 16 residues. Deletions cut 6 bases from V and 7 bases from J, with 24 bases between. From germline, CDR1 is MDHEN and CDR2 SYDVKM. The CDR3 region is CASRRTIFRRGRTQYF. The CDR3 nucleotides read TGTGCCAGCAGGAGGACTATATTCCGGAGGGGACGGACCCAGTACTTC. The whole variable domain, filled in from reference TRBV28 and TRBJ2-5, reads DVKVTQSSRYLVKRTGEKVFLECVQDMDHENMFWYRQDPGLGLRLIYFSYDVKMKEKGDIPEGYSVSREKKERFSLILESASTNQTSMYLCASRRTIFRRGRTQYFGPGTRLLVL.

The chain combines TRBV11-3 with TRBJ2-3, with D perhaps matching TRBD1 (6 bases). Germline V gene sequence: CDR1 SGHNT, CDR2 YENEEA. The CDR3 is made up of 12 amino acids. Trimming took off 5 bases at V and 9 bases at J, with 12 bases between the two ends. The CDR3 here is CASSDPQGTQYF. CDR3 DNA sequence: TGTGCCAGCAGCGACCCACAGGGAACGCAGTATTTT.

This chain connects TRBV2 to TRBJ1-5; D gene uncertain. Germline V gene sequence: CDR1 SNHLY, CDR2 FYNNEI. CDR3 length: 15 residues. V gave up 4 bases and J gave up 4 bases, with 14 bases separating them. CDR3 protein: CASSVSGSRNQPQHF. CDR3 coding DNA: TGTGCCAGCAGTGTGTCGGGTTCTAGAAATCAGCCCCAGCATTTT.

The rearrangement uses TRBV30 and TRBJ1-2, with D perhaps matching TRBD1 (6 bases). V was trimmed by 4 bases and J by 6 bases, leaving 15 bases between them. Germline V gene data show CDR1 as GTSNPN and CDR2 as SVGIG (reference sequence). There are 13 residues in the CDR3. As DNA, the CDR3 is TGTGCCTGGAACCCCGGGACACGAGATGGCTACACCTTC. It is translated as CAWNPGTRDGYTF.

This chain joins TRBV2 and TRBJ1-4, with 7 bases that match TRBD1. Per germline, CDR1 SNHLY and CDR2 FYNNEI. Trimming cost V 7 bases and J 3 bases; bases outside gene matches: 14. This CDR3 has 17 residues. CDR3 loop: CASTLGGTGDPNEKLFF. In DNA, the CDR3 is TGTGCCAGCACCCTGGGGGGAACAGGGGACCCTAATGAAAAACTGTTTTTT.

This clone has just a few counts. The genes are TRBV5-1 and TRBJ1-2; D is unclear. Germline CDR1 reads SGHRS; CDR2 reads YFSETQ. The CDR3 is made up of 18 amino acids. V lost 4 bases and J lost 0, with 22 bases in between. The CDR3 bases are TGCGCCAGCAGCACAGACTTAACAACCGGGAGAGCTAACTATGGCTACACCTTC. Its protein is CASSTDLTTGRANYGYTF.

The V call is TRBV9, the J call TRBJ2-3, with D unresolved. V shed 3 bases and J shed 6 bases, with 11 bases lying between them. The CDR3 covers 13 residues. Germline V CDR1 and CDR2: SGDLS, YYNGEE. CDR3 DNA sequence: TGTGCCAGCAGCGCCTCATTTAGCGATACGCAGTATTTT. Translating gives CASSASFSDTQYF.

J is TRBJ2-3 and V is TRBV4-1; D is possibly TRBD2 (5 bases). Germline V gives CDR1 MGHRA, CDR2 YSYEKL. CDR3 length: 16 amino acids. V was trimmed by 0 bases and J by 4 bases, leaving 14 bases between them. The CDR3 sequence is CASSQDVEGLADTQYF. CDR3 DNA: TGCGCCAGCAGCCAAGATGTAGAGGGATTGGCAGATACGCAGTATTTT.

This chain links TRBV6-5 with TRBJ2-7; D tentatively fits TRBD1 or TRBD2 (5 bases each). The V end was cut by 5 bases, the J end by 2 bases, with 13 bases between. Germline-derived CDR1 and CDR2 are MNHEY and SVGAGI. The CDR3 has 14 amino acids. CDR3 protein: CASSQTGPTYEQYF. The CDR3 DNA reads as TGTGCCAGCAGTCAGACGGGACCAACCTACGAGCAGTACTTC.

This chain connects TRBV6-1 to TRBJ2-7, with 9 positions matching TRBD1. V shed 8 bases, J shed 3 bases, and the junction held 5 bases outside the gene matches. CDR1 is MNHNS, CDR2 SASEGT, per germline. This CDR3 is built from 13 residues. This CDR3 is CASFKGQGYEQYF. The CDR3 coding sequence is TGTGCCAGCTTTAAGGGACAGGGCTACGAGCAGTACTTC.